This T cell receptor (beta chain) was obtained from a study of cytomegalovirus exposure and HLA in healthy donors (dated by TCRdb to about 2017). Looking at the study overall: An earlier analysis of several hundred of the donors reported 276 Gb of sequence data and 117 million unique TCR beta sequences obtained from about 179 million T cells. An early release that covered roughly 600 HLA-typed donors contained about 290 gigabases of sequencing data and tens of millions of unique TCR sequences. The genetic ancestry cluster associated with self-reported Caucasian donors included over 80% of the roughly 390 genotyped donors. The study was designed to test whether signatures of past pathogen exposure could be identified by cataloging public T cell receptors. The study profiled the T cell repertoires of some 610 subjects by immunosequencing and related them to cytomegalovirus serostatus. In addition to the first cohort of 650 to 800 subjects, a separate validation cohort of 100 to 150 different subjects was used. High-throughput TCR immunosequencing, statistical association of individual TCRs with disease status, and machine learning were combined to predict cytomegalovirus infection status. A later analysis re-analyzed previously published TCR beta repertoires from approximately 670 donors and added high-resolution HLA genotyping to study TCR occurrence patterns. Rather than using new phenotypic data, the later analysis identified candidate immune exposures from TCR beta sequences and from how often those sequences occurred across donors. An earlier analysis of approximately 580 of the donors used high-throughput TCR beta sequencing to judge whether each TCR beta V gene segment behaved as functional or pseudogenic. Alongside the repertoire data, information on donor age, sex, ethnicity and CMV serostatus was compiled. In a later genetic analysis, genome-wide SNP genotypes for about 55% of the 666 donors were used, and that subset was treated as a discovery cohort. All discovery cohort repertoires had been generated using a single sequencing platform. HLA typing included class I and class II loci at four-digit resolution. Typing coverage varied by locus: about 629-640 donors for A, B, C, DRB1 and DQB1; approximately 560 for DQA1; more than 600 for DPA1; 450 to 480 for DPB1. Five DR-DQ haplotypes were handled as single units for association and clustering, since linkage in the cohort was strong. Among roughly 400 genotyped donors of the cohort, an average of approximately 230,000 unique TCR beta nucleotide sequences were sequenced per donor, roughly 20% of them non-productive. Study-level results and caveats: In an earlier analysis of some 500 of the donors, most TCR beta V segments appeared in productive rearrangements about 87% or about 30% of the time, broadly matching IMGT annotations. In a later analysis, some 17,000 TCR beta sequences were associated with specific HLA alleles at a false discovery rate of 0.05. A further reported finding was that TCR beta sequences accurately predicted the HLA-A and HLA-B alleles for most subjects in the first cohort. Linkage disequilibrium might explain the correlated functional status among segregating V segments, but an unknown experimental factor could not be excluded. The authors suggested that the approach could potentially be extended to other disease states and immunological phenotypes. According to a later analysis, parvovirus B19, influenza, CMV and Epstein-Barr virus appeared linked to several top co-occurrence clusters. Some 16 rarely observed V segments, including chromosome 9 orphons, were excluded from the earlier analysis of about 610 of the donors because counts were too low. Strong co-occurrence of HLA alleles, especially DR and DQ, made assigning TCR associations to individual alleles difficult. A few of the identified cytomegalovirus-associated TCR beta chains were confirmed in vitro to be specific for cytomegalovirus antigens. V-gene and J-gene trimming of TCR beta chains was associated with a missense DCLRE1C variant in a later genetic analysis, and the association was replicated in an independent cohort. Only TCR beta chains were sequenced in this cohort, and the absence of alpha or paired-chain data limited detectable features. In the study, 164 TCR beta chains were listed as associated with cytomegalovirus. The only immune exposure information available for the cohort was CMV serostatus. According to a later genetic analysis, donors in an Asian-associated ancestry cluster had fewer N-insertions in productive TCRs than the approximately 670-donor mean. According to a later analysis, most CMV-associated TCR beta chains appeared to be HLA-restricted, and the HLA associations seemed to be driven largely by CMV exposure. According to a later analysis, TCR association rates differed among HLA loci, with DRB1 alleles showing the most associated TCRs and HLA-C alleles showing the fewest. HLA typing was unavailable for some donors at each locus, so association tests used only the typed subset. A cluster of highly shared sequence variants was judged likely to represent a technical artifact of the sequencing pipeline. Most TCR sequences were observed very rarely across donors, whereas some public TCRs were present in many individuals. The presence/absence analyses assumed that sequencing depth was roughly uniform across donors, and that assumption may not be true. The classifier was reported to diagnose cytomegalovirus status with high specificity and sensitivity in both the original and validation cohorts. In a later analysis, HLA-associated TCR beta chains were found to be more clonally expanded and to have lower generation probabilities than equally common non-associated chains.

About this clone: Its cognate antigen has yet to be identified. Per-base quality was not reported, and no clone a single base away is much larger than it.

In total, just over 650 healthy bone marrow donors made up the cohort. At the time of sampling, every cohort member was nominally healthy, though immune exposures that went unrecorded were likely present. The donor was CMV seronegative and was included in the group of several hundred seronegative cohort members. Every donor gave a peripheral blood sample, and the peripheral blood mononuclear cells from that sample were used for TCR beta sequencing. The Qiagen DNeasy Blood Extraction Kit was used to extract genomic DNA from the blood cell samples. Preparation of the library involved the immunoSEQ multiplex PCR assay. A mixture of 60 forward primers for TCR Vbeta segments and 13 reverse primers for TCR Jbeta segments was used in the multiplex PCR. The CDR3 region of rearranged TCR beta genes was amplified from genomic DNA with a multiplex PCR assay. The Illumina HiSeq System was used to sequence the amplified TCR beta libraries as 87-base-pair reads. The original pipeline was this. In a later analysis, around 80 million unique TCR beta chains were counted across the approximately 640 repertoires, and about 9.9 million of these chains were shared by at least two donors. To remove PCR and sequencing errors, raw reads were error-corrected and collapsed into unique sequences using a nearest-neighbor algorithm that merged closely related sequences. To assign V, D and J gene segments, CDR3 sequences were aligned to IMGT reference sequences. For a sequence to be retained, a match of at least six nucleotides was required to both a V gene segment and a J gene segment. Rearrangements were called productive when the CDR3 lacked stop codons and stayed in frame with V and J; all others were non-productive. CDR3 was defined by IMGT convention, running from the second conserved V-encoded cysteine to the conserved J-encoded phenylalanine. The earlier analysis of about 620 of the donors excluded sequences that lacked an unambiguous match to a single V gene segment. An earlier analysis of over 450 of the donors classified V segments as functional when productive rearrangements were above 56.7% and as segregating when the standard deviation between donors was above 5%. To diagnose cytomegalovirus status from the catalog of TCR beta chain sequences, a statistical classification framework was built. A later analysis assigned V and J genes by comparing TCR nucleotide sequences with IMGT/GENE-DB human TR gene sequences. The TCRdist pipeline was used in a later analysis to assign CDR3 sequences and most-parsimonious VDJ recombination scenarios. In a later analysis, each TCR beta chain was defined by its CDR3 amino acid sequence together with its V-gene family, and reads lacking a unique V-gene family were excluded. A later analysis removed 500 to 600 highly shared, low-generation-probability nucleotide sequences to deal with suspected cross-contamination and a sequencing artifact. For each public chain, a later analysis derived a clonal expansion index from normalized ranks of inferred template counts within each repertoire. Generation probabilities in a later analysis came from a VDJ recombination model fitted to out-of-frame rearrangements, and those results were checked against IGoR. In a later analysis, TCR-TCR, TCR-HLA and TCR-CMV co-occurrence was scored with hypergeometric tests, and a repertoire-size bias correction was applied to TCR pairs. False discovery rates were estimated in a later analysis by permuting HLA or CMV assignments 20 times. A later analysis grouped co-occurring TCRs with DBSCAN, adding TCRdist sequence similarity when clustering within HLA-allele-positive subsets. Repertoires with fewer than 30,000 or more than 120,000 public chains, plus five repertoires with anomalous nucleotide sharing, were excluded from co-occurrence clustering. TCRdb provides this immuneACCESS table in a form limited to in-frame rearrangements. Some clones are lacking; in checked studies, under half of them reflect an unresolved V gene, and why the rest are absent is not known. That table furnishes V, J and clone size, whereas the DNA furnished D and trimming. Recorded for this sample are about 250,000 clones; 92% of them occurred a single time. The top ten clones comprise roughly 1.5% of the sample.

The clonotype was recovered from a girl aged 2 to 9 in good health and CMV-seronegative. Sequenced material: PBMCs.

The CDR3 protein sequence reads: CASSIGGMNTEAFF. The DNA is as follows: TGTGCCAGTAGTATAGGCGGGATGAACACTGAAGCTTTCTTT. This chain joins TRBV19 to TRBJ1-1; the D gene remains uncertain. Measured from the cysteine to the phenylalanine, the CDR3 is 14 residues long. Only the CDR3 DNA stays, 42 bases, in frame from base 1. V drops 1 base and J drops 0 bases, leaving 6 bases in between. Per the germline V gene (reference sequence), LNHDA is the CDR1 and SQIVND is the CDR2.